Following are 3 T cell receptor beta chains from one sample sequenced in a study of T-cell memory formation after mild COVID-19. TCRdb ran MiXCR on the 5' RACE reads and lists one entry per CDR3 protein. This table holds about 110,000 distinct CDR3 sequences, about a sixth found once. The sequencing input was PBMCs or a T cell subset sorted from them (not recorded which). The receptors come from a man between 18 and 29 years old who had mild COVID-19 (a few samples of this study predate the infection). Cell type and time point are not known.

The CDR3 region is CASSFQVASSGKNIQYF. DNA for the CDR3: TGTGCCAGCAGCTTTCAGGTGGCTAGCTCGGGCAAAAACATTCAGTACTTC. V is TRBV11-2 and J is TRBJ2-4; maybe TRBD2 (5 bases). V was cut by 3 bases and J by 3 bases, with 18 bases left in between. There are 17 residues in the CDR3. Per germline, CDR1 SGHAT and CDR2 FQNNGV.

This clonotype was detected only a few times. The chain carries TRBV3-2 and TRBJ2-7; the table calls TRBD1, which could not be checked here. TRBV3-2 is marked as a pseudogene. This CDR3 comprises 14 residues. Here the CDR3 DNA reads TGTGCCAGCAGCCAAGATCGTACAGGGACCGAGCAGTACGTC. Protein sequence: CASSQDRTGTEQYV.

A few counts support this clonotype. The chain employs TRBV20-1 and TRBJ1-4; D remains ambiguous. CDR1 is DFQATT, CDR2 SNEGSKA, per germline (reference sequence). With 6 bases removed from V and 5 bases from J, the gap between germline ends came to 19 bases. The CDR3 sequence is 15 residues long. CDR3 residues: CSASGGSDTNEKLFF. The CDR3 nucleotides read TGCAGTGCATCTGGCGGTTCTGACACGAATGAAAAACTGTTTTTT.